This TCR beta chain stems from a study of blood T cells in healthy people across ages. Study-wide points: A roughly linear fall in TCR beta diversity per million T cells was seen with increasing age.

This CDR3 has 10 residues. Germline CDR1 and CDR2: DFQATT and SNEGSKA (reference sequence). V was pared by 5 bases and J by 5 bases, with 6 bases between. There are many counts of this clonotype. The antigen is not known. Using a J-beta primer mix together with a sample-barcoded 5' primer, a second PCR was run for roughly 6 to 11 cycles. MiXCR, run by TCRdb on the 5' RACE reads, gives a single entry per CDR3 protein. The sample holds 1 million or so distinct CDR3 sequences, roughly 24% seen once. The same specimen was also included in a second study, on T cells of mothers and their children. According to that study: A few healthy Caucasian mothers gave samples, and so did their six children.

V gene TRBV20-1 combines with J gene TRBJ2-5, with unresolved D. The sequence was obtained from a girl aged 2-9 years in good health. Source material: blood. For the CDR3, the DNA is TGCAGTGCTTTACGGGAGACCCAGTACTTC. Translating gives CSALRETQYF.